This T cell receptor beta chain was identified in a study of blood T cell repertoires in COVID-19. Assay used: immunoSEQ multiplex PCR; TCRdb lists only in-frame clones, some missing. The table includes approximately 300,000 clones, roughly 90% detected once. This CDR3 region has 12 residues. The ends were cut back, 4 bases at V and 4 bases at J, with 7 bases in the middle. The germline V gene has CDR1 MNHEY and CDR2 SMNVEV (reference sequence). The chain recombines TRBV27 with TRBJ1-2; D unclear. This TCR came from a man younger than 35 with active or convalescent COVID-19. The sample consisted of peripheral blood. The CDR3 DNA is TGTGCCAGCAGTTCCACCGGCTATGGCTACACCTTC. Translated, it gives CASSSTGYGYTF.